This T cell receptor (beta chain) is drawn from a study of CD8 T cells in Susac syndrome (dated by TCRdb to about 2019). Study-level background: Among the Susac syndrome patients who were sequenced, clinically active disease was present in five or six and clinical remission was observed in fewer than ten. At blood withdrawal, Susac syndrome patients were therapy-naive, treated with corticosteroids (with IVIg additionally given to some), or treated with IVIg alone. Repertoire sequencing was used to test whether CD8+ T cell activation and differentiation in Susac syndrome was antigen driven. Broader findings and caveats from the paper: In the CD4+ T cell repertoire of Susac syndrome patients, clonal expansion was not detected. The number of individuals in the TCR sequencing and HLA analysis was acknowledged as relatively small.

RNA was extracted using the RNeasy kit, and about 0.45 to 1 microgram was reverse transcribed with random hexamers. TCR beta CDR3 regions were amplified with the immunoSEQ multiplex PCR assay covering 54 Vbeta and 13 Jbeta segments. Bias from PCR amplification was corrected by using a synthetic template baseline for primer optimization and for computational correction. Regarding the original processing steps: Reads were assigned to V, D and J genes according to IMGT and analyzed in immunoSEQ Analyzer, with only productive sequences retained. Clonality was calculated as one minus the Shannon entropy normalized by log2 of the number of productive unique sequences. For each patient and control, public and private clones were evaluated within the 100 most prevalent clones. Susac-specific clones were defined as absent from healthy and MS cohorts, over a thousand published viral clones and other ImmuneACCESS disease sequences. TCRdb took the public reads, trimmed them with fastp at Q25, ran MiXCR for clone calling and kept in-frame beta chains. Here each entry gathers all rows of one CDR3 protein and keeps the most common genes and DNA. TCRdb assigned the V and J calls; the authors' analysis was not used. In all, the sample holds some 160,000 distinct CDR3 sequences, and almost 96% of those were seen once. Together, the top ten hold more than 0.075% of the sample.

Peripheral blood CD8+ and CD4+ T cells from healthy donors, Susac syndrome patients and multiple sclerosis patients were profiled by high-throughput TCR beta sequencing. The Susac syndrome patients fulfilled recently defined diagnostic criteria for either definite or probable disease. CD8+ TEMRA cells were enriched by FACS, while bulk CD8+ and CD4+ T cells were purified by magnetic negative isolation. Blood was drawn into EDTA tubes, processed within 24 hours, and PBMCs were isolated by density gradient centrifugation. PBMCs destined for TCR sequencing were cryopreserved in liquid nitrogen and later thawed in a 37 °C water bath. The sorted or isolated CD4+, CD8+ and CD8+ TEMRA cells had a purity of 90% or higher. The sample holds one count of this clonotype. Its recognized antigen is unknown. Base qualities are missing; no much larger clone stands one base away. One read is thin evidence. As encoded in the germline V gene (reference sequence), CDR1 is DFQATT while CDR2 is SNEGSKA. The CDR3 measures 13 amino acids from cysteine to phenylalanine. CDR3 DNA only is kept here, 39 bases in frame from base 1. The trim is 8 bases for V and 2 bases for J, with a gap of 14 bases between the germline ends.

The source material was CD4+ T cells from PBMCs. This clonotype was sampled from a human donor with Susac syndrome. The V gene is TRBV20-1 and the J gene is TRBJ2-3; too little of a D gene remains to name it. The DNA reads TGCAGTTATAGCTCCCCTCACACAGATACGCAGTATTTT. The translation is CSYSSPHTDTQYF.